A selection of T cell receptor beta chains follows, all from one sample in a study of shared clonotypes between healthy human individuals. Libraries were prepared by immunoSEQ multiplex PCR; TCRdb keeps only in-frame clonotypes and omits some of them. This repertoire shows 2,500,000 or so clones, under 95% found once; its top ten account for roughly 0.39%. The sample was naive CD4+ T cells from PBMCs. All receptors come from a man in his late teens or twenties in good health. Some clones in this sample may be carry-over from other donors' samples. CDR3s include the opening cysteine and the closing phenylalanine or tryptophan. The D gene is left open where the match is weak. The size field is filled for only some rows; it gives once, few, many or a size class.

j_call clone_size v_call d_call cdr3_aa cdr3_nt
TRBJ2-1 NA TRBV4-2 NA CASSQVGTDVEQFF TGTGCCAGCAGCCAAGTGGGCACGGACGTGGAGCAGTTCTTC
TRBJ2-7 NA TRBV2 NA CASRHPGHNYEQYF TGTGCCAGCAGACACCCGGGACACAACTACGAGCAGTACTTC
TRBJ1-1 NA TRBV30 NA CAYGVSLPEAFF TGTGCCTATGGAGTCTCTCTTCCTGAAGCTTTCTTT
TRBJ2-3 NA TRBV9 TRBD2 CASSVVGGRADTQYF TGTGCCAGCAGCGTAGTTGGCGGGAGGGCAGATACGCAGTATTTT
TRBJ2-4 NA TRBV7-2 NA CASSLGVANIQYF TGTGCCAGCAGCTTAGGTGTTGCGAACATTCAGTACTTC
TRBJ2-7 once TRBV7-2 TRBD2 CASSPTSGSTGYEQYF TGTGCCAGCAGTCCAACTAGCGGGTCCACTGGTTACGAGCAGTACTTC
TRBJ2-3 once TRBV18 NA CASSPPGLRGTDTQYF TGTGCCAGCTCACCACCGGGGCTGAGGGGCACAGATACGCAGTATTTT
TRBJ2-7 NA TRBV5-1 NA CASSLSGGSYEQYF TGCGCCAGCAGCTTGTCTGGTGGGTCCTACGAGCAGTACTTC
TRBJ2-7 NA TRBV7-2 NA CASSRGWGSSYEQYF TGTGCCAGCAGCAGGGGGTGGGGAAGCTCCTACGAGCAGTACTTC
TRBJ2-5 NA TRBV29-1 TRBD1 CSAQGPGETQYF TGCAGCGCACAGGGGCCTGGGGAGACCCAGTACTTC
TRBJ2-7 NA TRBV6-1 NA CASRNSGTYEQYF TGTGCCAGCAGGAACTCCGGGACCTACGAGCAGTACTTC
TRBJ1-1 NA TRBV18 NA CASSPGQIEAFF TGTGCCAGCTCACCCGGACAAATTGAAGCTTTCTTT
TRBJ1-4 NA TRBV7-8 NA CASSSVDGKLFF TGTGCCAGCAGCTCCGTGGACGGAAAACTGTTTTTT
TRBJ2-1 NA TRBV7-7 NA CASSLGGRGVNEQFF TGTGCCAGCAGCTTAGGAGGGAGAGGAGTTAATGAGCAGTTCTTC
TRBJ1-3 NA TRBV7-9 NA CASSYSGGRSGNTIYF TGTGCCAGCAGCTACTCTGGGGGTCGGTCTGGAAACACCATATATTTT
TRBJ2-7 NA TRBV7-2 NA CASSLTRYEQYF TGTGCCAGCAGCTTAACCCGATACGAGCAGTACTTC
TRBJ1-3 NA TRBV7-2 NA CASSLVQAGNTIYF TGTGCCAGCAGCTTAGTACAGGCTGGAAACACCATATATTTT
TRBJ2-3 few TRBV5-1 NA CASSPGTDTQYF TGCGCCAGCAGCCCCGGGACAGATACGCAGTATTTT
TRBJ2-7 NA TRBV11-2 TRBD2 CASRAPGTRNYEQYF TGTGCCAGCAGAGCGCCCGGGACTAGGAACTACGAGCAGTACTTC
TRBJ2-7 NA TRBV29-1 NA CSVGGWGASYEQYF TGCAGCGTTGGAGGTTGGGGAGCCTCCTACGAGCAGTACTTC
TRBJ2-7 once TRBV5-4 TRBD2 CASSSGLADAWEQYF TGTGCCAGCAGCTCCGGACTAGCGGATGCATGGGAGCAGTACTTC
TRBJ2-5 NA TRBV5-1 TRBD1 CASSSGQVIQETQYF TGCGCCAGCAGTTCGGGACAGGTGATCCAAGAGACCCAGTACTTC
TRBJ2-1 NA TRBV2 TRBD2 CASSEEGGLAPTNEQFF TGTGCCAGCAGTGAAGAGGGGGGACTAGCGCCTACTAATGAGCAGTTCTTC
TRBJ2-1 NA TRBV5-1 NA CASSLTAGRNNEQFF TGCGCCAGCAGCTTAACCGCGGGACGGAACAATGAGCAGTTCTTC
TRBJ2-5 NA TRBV2 NA CASSPDSQETQYF TGTGCCAGCAGTCCGGACAGCCAAGAGACCCAGTACTTC
TRBJ2-7 NA TRBV18 TRBD1 CASSPWTGAIYEQYF TGTGCCAGCTCACCGTGGACAGGTGCGATTTACGAGCAGTACTTC
TRBJ2-1 NA TRBV9 NA CASSLLREQFF TGTGCCAGCAGCCTGCTGAGGGAGCAGTTCTTC
TRBJ2-3 NA TRBV7-9 NA CASSFGGPGDTQYF TGTGCCAGCAGCTTTGGCGGGCCGGGGGATACGCAGTATTTT
TRBJ2-7 NA TRBV28 NA CASRPDFYEQYF TGTGCCAGCAGACCTGACTTTTACGAGCAGTACTTC
TRBJ1-1 once TRBV30 TRBD1 CAWSVIRGTGRPMNTEAFF TGTGCCTGGAGTGTAATTAGGGGGACAGGGCGACCCATGAACACTGAAGCTTTCTTT
TRBJ1-2 NA TRBV30 NA CASQGATNYGYTF TGTGCCTCCCAGGGAGCTACTAACTATGGCTACACCTTC
TRBJ1-4 NA TRBV28 TRBD1 CASSSIRRTGVEKLFF TGTGCCAGCAGTTCAATTCGGCGGACAGGGGTTGAAAAACTGTTTTTT
TRBJ2-3 NA TRBV4-1 NA CASSQGRPSDTQYF TGCGCCAGCAGCCAAGGGCGGCCGTCGGATACGCAGTATTTT
TRBJ2-1 NA TRBV29-1 NA CSVEPSLNEQFF TGCAGCGTTGAACCCAGCCTCAATGAGCAGTTCTTC
TRBJ2-1 NA TRBV28 TRBD2 CASSLSSGRANEQFF TGTGCCAGCAGTTTATCTAGCGGGAGGGCCAATGAGCAGTTCTTC
TRBJ1-5 NA TRBV5-6 TRBD1 CASSLGSAGGQPQHF TGTGCCAGCAGCTTGGGTTCGGCAGGGGGCCAGCCCCAGCATTTT
TRBJ2-1 NA TRBV27 NA CASRLRGGLPNNEQFF TGTGCCAGCAGGCTTCGGGGCGGCCTGCCTAACAATGAGCAGTTCTTC
TRBJ2-1 NA TRBV7-9 TRBD2 CASSRGLAGGIGNEQFF TGTGCCAGCAGCCGGGGACTAGCGGGAGGCATAGGGAATGAGCAGTTCTTC
TRBJ1-2 NA TRBV4-3 NA CASSQGTGLKVGDGYTF TGCGCCAGCAGCCAAGGAACAGGGCTGAAGGTCGGGGATGGCTACACCTTC
TRBJ2-1 NA TRBV5-1 TRBD2 CASSLGTSGVYNEQFF TGCGCCAGCAGCCTCGGGACTAGCGGGGTTTACAATGAGCAGTTCTTC
TRBJ2-7 NA TRBV9 TRBD2 CASSYGLASYEQYF TGTGCCAGCAGTTATGGACTAGCCTCCTACGAGCAGTACTTC
TRBJ2-3 NA TRBV14 TRBD2 CASSHVRGSGVLTDTQYF TGTGCCAGCAGCCACGTCCGCGGGAGTGGGGTCCTCACAGATACGCAGTATTTT
TRBJ2-5 NA TRBV5-4 TRBD2 CASSFNPRAGGGETQYF TGTGCCAGCAGCTTTAATCCCCGAGCGGGAGGGGGAGAGACCCAGTACTTC
TRBJ2-5 once TRBV28 NA CASRTQETQYF TGTGCCAGCAGAACCCAAGAGACCCAGTACTTC
TRBJ2-7 NA TRBV14 NA CASSVSHGGSYEQYF TGTGCCAGCAGCGTCTCCCATGGAGGATCCTACGAGCAGTACTTC
TRBJ1-4 NA TRBV5-1 NA CASRIGTTNEKLFF TGCGCCAGCAGAATTGGTACAACTAATGAAAAACTGTTTTTT
TRBJ2-5 NA TRBV7-3 NA CASSQTLQETQYF TGTGCCAGCAGCCAGACTCTCCAAGAGACCCAGTACTTC
TRBJ2-7 NA TRBV11-3 NA CASSLSGYSYEQYF TGTGCCAGCAGCTTATCAGGGTACTCCTACGAGCAGTACTTC
TRBJ2-3 NA TRBV6-1 TRBD2 CASSLAGGPDTQYF TGTGCCAGCAGCTTAGCGGGAGGGCCCGATACGCAGTATTTT
TRBJ1-2 once TRBV19 NA CASSISQGTSSGYTF TGTGCCAGTAGTATATCGCAGGGGACCTCATCTGGCTACACCTTC
TRBJ1-2 NA TRBV5-1 NA CASSLVGEGGYTF TGCGCCAGCAGCTTGGTGGGGGAGGGTGGCTACACCTTC